The entry below gives a single TCR beta chain sequence along with its context. This specimen belongs to a study of blood T cell repertoires in COVID-19. Study summary: COVID-19 samples, acute and convalescent, were from the United States, Italy and Spain. From T cells, B-cell-depleted T cells, or PBMCs came the material, which was cDNA or gDNA.

Per the original methods: Cell counts per sample came from amplifying reference gene primers. The data were produced by immunoSEQ multiplex PCR, yet TCRdb's version contains in-frame clones alone and is incomplete. V, J and clone size are those of that table, while D and trimming were read from the DNA. The table records 65,000 to 90,000 clones, 90% of them present only once. CDR1 and CDR2 (germline): SNHLY, FYNNEI. V trimming: 7 bases; J trimming: 11 bases; junction bases outside the gene matches: 13. The CDR3 loop spans 14 amino acids. The source material was peripheral blood. The V gene is TRBV2, the J gene TRBJ2-2; 7 bases agree with TRBD1. The receptor comes from a human donor in a cohort sampled during active COVID-19. CDR3: CASIGTDLWGELFF. The CDR3 bases are TGTGCCAGCATCGGGACAGATTTATGGGGAGAGCTGTTTTTT.